This TCR beta chain stems from a study of T cells in Graves' hyperthyroidism and ophthalmopathy (dated by TCRdb to about 2019). A note on the overall study: Peripheral blood was collected at initial diagnosis, before any treatment. A discovery cohort of around 98 patients, roughly 40 with Graves' ophthalmopathy and 55 to 60 with stable Graves' hyperthyroidism, was used to find distinguishing TCR V-J signatures. Whether ophthalmopathy could be predicted prospectively was tested in an independent validation cohort made up of about 20 hyperthyroidism patients plus 17 patients who later progressed to ophthalmopathy. The approximately 90 discovery patients were divided at random into training and test sets in a 7:3 ratio. In about 6 Graves' hyperthyroidism patients, the study also compared T-cell repertoires from thyroid tissue with T-cell repertoires from blood. Once sampling was done, hyperthyroidism patients were given methimazole at a starting dose of 30 mg daily, whereas ophthalmopathy patients were given high-dose intravenous methylprednisolone. The paper reports TCR Vbeta CDR3 sequencing of about 140 peripheral blood samples: around 41 ophthalmopathy, under 80 hyperthyroidism and some 17 progressor patients.

Amplification of TCR beta CDR3 regions was carried out from RNA transcripts. The TCR CDR3 was subjected to a first round of RT-PCR using the HTBI primer set and the Qiagen OneStep RT-PCR kit. The libraries were constructed in a second round of multiplex PCR and then size-selected and purified. Libraries were sequenced paired-end with 100 bp reads on an Illumina HiSeq2000. The authors' analysis ran thus. SOAPnuke was used to process the raw data, with reads discarded if the reads contained adapters or uncalled bases, had a mean Phred below 15, or lacked an exact constant-primer or identifier match. High-quality paired reads were merged using COPE v1.2.5, and each unique nucleotide sequence was defined as a clonotype. MiTCR v1.1 was used to align clonotypes to the IMGT TRBV, TRBD and TRBJ reference segments. The analysis included only V-J combinations with a frequency above 0.0001, which together covered approximately 99% of the repertoires. A TCS score was defined as the ratio of F50 (clonal expansion) to E x V (chaos), with BLOSUM62-based TCRdist applied between CDR3 peptides within each V-J. Welch's t-statistics and random forest reduced 500 to 550 V-J features to 10 to 15, which were used in a naive Bayes classifier (R e1071). TCRdb handled the public reads itself, with Q25 trimming in fastp and clone calling in MiXCR, and kept productive beta chains. Each CDR3 protein appears once, grouped with its most common genes and DNA. The V and J calls come from TCRdb's annotation, not from the publication. For this sample the table gives about 500,000 distinct CDR3 sequences, of which about 15% were detected only once. The ten largest clones add up to roughly 29% of the sample.

Moderately to severely active disease, a Clinical Activity Score of at least 3, a NOSPECS grade of at least 4, and a duration under 3 months were present in ophthalmopathy patients. Exclusion was applied to patients with uncontrolled infections, other autoimmune diseases, pregnancy or lactation. Clinical symptoms, serum thyroxine and TRAb, thyroid ultrasound, and orbital computed tomography formed the basis for the diagnoses. PBMCs were separated from about 10 ml of fresh peripheral blood using Ficoll-Paque density gradient centrifugation. Total RNA was extracted using Trizol reagent, and RNA quality was assessed on an Agilent 2100 Bioanalyzer. General findings and caveats noted by the study authors: In validation, the model predicted progression to ophthalmopathy with 55% to 71% sensitivity and 72.22% specificity, a median of 6.5 months before onset. Most expanded thyroid clonotypes (frequency above 0.001) were also detected in blood, a finding suggesting that blood repertoires may reflect thyroid immune responses. In cross-validation, a model built on a 13 V-J signature told ophthalmopathy apart from stable hyperthyroidism with 85% to 90% sensitivity and roughly 81% specificity, and in testing the same model reached 80%/75%. No statistical method was used to fix the sample size in advance, and group allocation was not hidden from the investigators.

The CDR3 starts with the cysteine, ends with the phenylalanine, and has 19 residues. Kept here is only the CDR3 DNA, which spans 57 bases and is read in frame from base 1. V sheds 5 bases and J sheds 0 bases, leaving 23 bases between their ends. This clonotype was recorded many times. Its cognate antigen has yet to be identified. Base-call qualities are not available, and no considerably larger clone is one nucleotide away. The receptor comes from a woman aged 25-40 years with Graves' ophthalmopathy. Specimen: blood. The chain is made from TRBV12-3 or TRBV12-4 and TRBJ1-5, with TRBD1 perhaps the D gene, on 5 matching bases. Read as DNA, the sequence is TGTGCCAGCAGTCACCGACAGTTTTTAACCACGAATAGCAATCAGCCCCAGCATTTT. It translates as CASSHRQFLTTNSNQPQHF.